The rows below give T cell receptor beta chains drawn from one sample of a study of cytomegalovirus exposure and HLA in healthy donors. TCRdb keeps only in-frame clones here, not all; method: immunoSEQ multiplex PCR. The sample contains around 230,000 clones, more than 75% of which appear only once. The sequenced sample consisted of PBMCs. The receptor source for this set is a man in his forties or fifties in good health and CMV-seropositive. Each CDR3 is given with its conserved first and last residue. The D gene is left open where the match is weak. Clone size is shown for a subset of rows, as once, few, many or a class of expanded clone.

cdr3_nt cdr3_aa cdr3_length v_call clone_size j_call d_call
TGTGCCACCGAGACAGGGCGTGGGCGTAATGAAAAACTGTTTTTT CATETGRGRNEKLFF 15 TRBV15 few TRBJ1-4 TRBD1
TGTGCCAGCAGCGGACAGGCGCCCTACGAGCAGTACTTC CASSGQAPYEQYF 13 TRBV2 few TRBJ2-7 TRBD1
TGCGCCAGCAGCTTGGACGCGGGAGCTTACGAGCAGTACTTC CASSLDAGAYEQYF 14 TRBV5-1 - TRBJ2-7 TRBD2
TGTGCCAGCAGTGAAGCGGGCCAGGGCATCTCTGGAAACACCATATATTTT CASSEAGQGISGNTIYF 17 TRBV2 - TRBJ1-3 -
TGTGCCAGCAGCTTAGATTTAGCAGCCCCAGATACGCAGTATTTT CASSLDLAAPDTQYF 15 TRBV7-9 - TRBJ2-3 -
TGTGCCAGTAAAGGGACTAACAATGAGCAGTTCTTC CASKGTNNEQFF 12 TRBV19 few TRBJ2-1 TRBD2
TGTGCCAGCGGGGGACTAGCGGGAGGAGCCGGGGAGCTGTTTTTT CASGGLAGGAGELFF 15 TRBV2 - TRBJ2-2 TRBD2
TGCAGCGTTGAGGGACTAGCGGGAGCGGCCGGGGAGCTGTTTTTT CSVEGLAGAAGELFF 15 TRBV29-1 - TRBJ2-2 TRBD2
TGTGCCAGCAGCCTCAGGGACAGGAGCCCCATGAACACTGAAGCTTTCTTT CASSLRDRSPMNTEAFF 17 TRBV13 - TRBJ1-1 TRBD1
TGTGCCAGCAGACATATCGGGACAGGCAAGGAGATAGCTTTCTTT CASRHIGTGKEIAFF 15 TRBV27 - TRBJ1-1 TRBD1
TGTGCCAGCAGTCCGTGGACAGACGAAAAACTGTTTTTT CASSPWTDEKLFF 13 TRBV27 - TRBJ1-4 -
TGTGCCAGCAGCGTCGATAGTTCCGAGCAGTACTTC CASSVDSSEQYF 12 TRBV5-6 - TRBJ2-7 -
TGTGCCAGCAGACGAGCGGGGGGGGAAGAGACCCAGTACTTC CASRRAGGEETQYF 14 TRBV7-9 - TRBJ2-5 TRBD2
TGTGCCAGCAGCCAACACAGCCTGAACACTGAAGCTTTCTTT CASSQHSLNTEAFF 14 TRBV4-2 few TRBJ1-1 -
TGTGCCAGCAGCTTAGCTGCGGGGGCCTATGGCTACACCTTC CASSLAAGAYGYTF 14 TRBV7-9 - TRBJ1-2 -
TGTGCCAGTAGCCGGGGGTGGACTGAAGCTTTCTTT CASSRGWTEAFF 12 TRBV19 - TRBJ1-1 -
TGTGCCAGCACCCGGGGAAACACCGGGGAGCTGTTTTTT CASTRGNTGELFF 13 TRBV6-1 - TRBJ2-2 -
TGTGCCAGTAGTATAGCGGCAGGGCAAAAACTGTTTTTT CASSIAAGQKLFF 13 TRBV19 - TRBJ1-4 -
TGTGCCAGCAGTTTAAGAGGGAGTGACTACGAGCAGTACTTC CASSLRGSDYEQYF 14 TRBV27 - TRBJ2-7 -
TGTGCCAGCAGCTCCGGGACAGGCTTTGGCTACACCTTC CASSSGTGFGYTF 13 TRBV5-4 - TRBJ1-2 TRBD1
TGTGCCTGGAGTACTATCCGAGTTAGACAGGGTGGAGGCTACACCTTC CAWSTIRVRQGGGYTF 16 TRBV30 - TRBJ1-2 TRBD1
TGTGCCAGCTCCCAGGGACAGGGTATCGGTGAAGCTTTCTTT CASSQGQGIGEAFF 14 TRBV18 - TRBJ1-1 TRBD1
TGTGCCAGCAGCTTGGGAGGCTCTGGAAACACCATATATTTT CASSLGGSGNTIYF 14 TRBV5-6 - TRBJ1-3 -
TGTGCCAGCAGCGCCGACTGGGAGCAGTTCTTC CASSADWEQFF 11 TRBV7-2 - TRBJ2-1 -
TGTGCCAGCAGCTTGGCCGTGCGGATGACAGATACGCAGTATTTT CASSLAVRMTDTQYF 15 TRBV5-5 - TRBJ2-3 -
TGTGCCACCAGACAGGGAACTTCTGGAAACACCATATATTTT CATRQGTSGNTIYF 14 TRBV19 - TRBJ1-3 TRBD1
TGTGCCAGCTCAAAAGGACAGGGGCACACCGGGGAGCTGTTTTTT CASSKGQGHTGELFF 15 TRBV18 - TRBJ2-2 TRBD1
TGTGCCAGCTCCGAGAAAGAGACCCAGTACTTC CASSEKETQYF 11 TRBV18 - TRBJ2-5 -
TGTGCCAGCAGTAAATTGTGGGGGACAGAAGCTTTCTTT CASSKLWGTEAFF 13 TRBV6-1 once TRBJ1-1 -
TGTGCCAGTAGTCCGGGGAGCCCCAATGAGCAGTTCTTC CASSPGSPNEQFF 13 TRBV19 - TRBJ2-1 -
TGCGCCAGCTGCCGGGACAGACAAGAGACCCAGTACTTC CASCRDRQETQYF 13 TRBV23-1 - TRBJ2-5 TRBD1
TGTGCCAGCTTCATCCCCCCAGCGGTCCATGAGCAGTTCTTC CASFIPPAVHEQFF 14 TRBV5-5 - TRBJ2-1 -
TGTGCCAGCAGCCCTGGACAGGGGAGGTGGACTGAAGCTTTCTTT CASSPGQGRWTEAFF 15 TRBV7-8 - TRBJ1-1 TRBD1
TGTGCCAGCAGCTTGCGGGTATCCACTGAAGCTTTCTTT CASSLRVSTEAFF 13 TRBV5-6 - TRBJ1-1 -
TGTGCCAGCAGGGACAGGGACTATGGCTACACCTTC CASRDRDYGYTF 12 TRBV6-5 - TRBJ1-2 TRBD1
TGTGCCAGCAGTCATCGACAGGGTCAAGAGACCCAGTACTTC CASSHRQGQETQYF 14 TRBV6-1 - TRBJ2-5 TRBD1
TGTGCCACGCAAGACCCGACAGGGACGCTAAAAGAGACCCAGTACTTC CATQDPTGTLKETQYF 16 TRBV6-6 - TRBJ2-5 TRBD1